This T cell receptor beta chain is drawn from a study of blood T cell repertoires in COVID-19. As for the study in general: Material from acute and convalescent COVID-19 was sourced from the United States, Italy and Spain. In each case, the material was cDNA or gDNA derived from T cells, B-cell-depleted T cells, or PBMCs.

V was pared by 0 bases and J by 4 bases, with 10 bases of the junction left unmatched. The germline gives CDR1 SGHTA, CDR2 FQGNSA. The CDR3 runs 17 residues. Authors' analysis steps: Nucleated cell counts were estimated from reference gene primer amplification. Method: immunoSEQ multiplex PCR; TCRdb's copy keeps in-frame clones and lacks some. The V and J calls and the clone size are those of that table, but D and trimming were determined from the DNA. This table holds around 140,000 clones, about three quarters found once. This receptor was identified in a woman older than 75 with active or convalescent COVID-19. Sequences were obtained from peripheral blood. This sequence joins TRBV7-2 and TRBJ1-2; 8 bases are a match to TRBD1. This chain's CDR3 is CASSLAHMDRDLYGYTF. CDR3 nucleotides: TGTGCCAGCAGCTTAGCCCACATGGACAGGGACCTCTATGGCTACACCTTC.